The rows below give T cell receptor beta chains drawn from one sample of a study of OX40 agonist ivuxolimab in advanced cancers. The repertoire was sequenced with immunoSEQ multiplex PCR; TCRdb's copy has only in-frame clones and lacks some. Of 70,000 to 75,000 clones listed, 85% are singletons. The specimen comprised CD4+ or CD8+ T cells sorted from blood, sampled in a trial of the OX40 agonist ivuxolimab. All receptors derive from an adult with an advanced solid tumor such as melanoma, head and neck, liver or kidney cancer. Both conserved end residues are trimmed from each CDR3.

v_call cdr3_aa
TRBV5-8 ASSIRQISYNEQY
TRBV6-5 ASSYSRYSDSPLH
TRBV19 ASSDPVGASNQPQH
TRBV4-2 ASSQPGRDNQPQH
TRBV19 ASSTGTTNYNEQF
TRBV10-3 AISESDYSRYGYT
TRBV11-2 ASSLDGQAEQPQH
TRBV11-2 ASSPDRGHTEAF
TRBV2 ASRGARNNSPLH
TRBV5-5 ASSLGAGSGKTQY
TRBV6-5 ASSYSTGPGGYT
TRBV19 ASSPGLANYGYT
TRBV19 ASSIINGGHEQF
TRBV2 ASRPTGGIADTQY
TRBV7-9 ASSSGQGEYEKLF
TRBV7-2 ASSLVLRTQETQY
TRBV7-2 ASSLRAKISGNTIY
TRBV7-9 ASSRQGGFGYT
TRBV5-5 ASSSRAPLNQPQH
TRBV18 ASLSGRTYEQY
TRBV6-1 ASRGRGDVYEQY
TRBV6-6 ASRPDLGNSPLH
TRBV7-2 ASSLNMGDTEAF
TRBV4-3 ASSQGPSSGSYNEQF
TRBV6-1 ATRRLAGPNEQF
TRBV5-4 ASTVSVSYNEQF
TRBV19 ASSIQSRQPQH
TRBV20-1 STGVGYGYT
TRBV5-1 ASSLLATVGAEQY
TRBV11-2 ASSSGPAGGAIEQF
TRBV6-4 ASSVSWPEAF
TRBV29-1 SVALTGFYLGEQY
TRBV19 ASSIYNRLNEQY
TRBV7-9 ASSYAGTPNTEAF
TRBV20-1 SAREKETQY
TRBV4-1 ASSQNDRDNEKLF
TRBV6-1 ASSERLAGNTIY
TRBV11-1 ASSGAGLHEQY
TRBV7-2 ASSLDTGAQTQY
TRBV11-2 ASSFGLAGNEQF